A single sample is the source of the 26 T cell receptor beta chains below, sequenced in a study of blood T cells in healthy people across ages. Sample-barcoded 5' priming and a J-beta primer mix drove a second PCR of roughly 6 to 12 cycles. TCRdb fed the 5' RACE reads into MiXCR, producing one record per CDR3 protein. The table has about 1.6 million distinct CDR3 sequences, about 31% seen once. The source material was blood. These receptors originate from a woman in her 30s in good health.

This clonotype was seen a single time. The junction does not match germline at one end; this may be a read error. The V gene is TRBV28, the J gene TRBJ1-6; weak D call: TRBD1 (5 bases). The CDR3 consists of 12 residues. Germline V gene data show CDR1 as MDHEN and CDR2 as SYDVKM. The CDR3 sequence is CTSSPTGGPLHF. The DNA for the CDR3 is TGTACCAGCAGTCCGACCGGGGGACCCCTCCACTTT.

V gene TRBV5-6 combines with J gene TRBJ1-2, with D unclear. The V end was cut by 1 base, the J end by 5 bases, with 6 bases between. This CDR3 is 12 amino acids long. Germline-derived CDR1 and CDR2 are SGHDT and YYEEEE. For the CDR3, the DNA is TGTGCCAGCAGCTTGCTAGCGTATGGCTACACCTTC. It codes for CASSLLAYGYTF.

In its sample, this clonotype was seen a few times. CDR3 amino acids: CASSPEGPSYEQYF. The CDR3 DNA sequence: TGCGCCAGCAGCCCCGAAGGGCCTTCCTACGAGCAGTACTTC. The chain couples TRBV5-1 to TRBJ2-5; the D is unclear. Gene TRBJ2-7 matches the end of the DNA better, so the J call may be wrong. Per germline, CDR1 SGHRS and CDR2 YFSETQ. The CDR3 spans 14 residues.

V is TRBV7-9 and J is TRBJ2-1; D gene uncertain. Near its end, the DNA agrees better with TRBJ2-7, so the J call may be wrong. CDR1 and CDR2 from the germline V gene are SEHNR and FQNEAQ (reference sequence). The CDR3 length is 13 residues. The CDR3 DNA sequence: TGTGCCAGCAGCCAAGGATCCTACAATGAGCAGTACTTC. Translation gives CASSQGSYNEQYF.

This chain links TRBV20-1 with TRBJ2-5, with D perhaps TRBD1 or TRBD2 (6 bases each). Trimming removed 7 bases at V and 2 bases at J, with 14 bases between. CDR1 is DFQATT, CDR2 SNEGSKA, per germline (reference sequence). The CDR3 has 13 amino acids. The CDR3 coding sequence is TGCAGTGTCCACTGGAGGGGGCAAGAGACCCAGTACTTC. This codes for CSVHWRGQETQYF.

The chain carries TRBV18 and TRBJ1-1; the match to TRBD1 covers 7 bases. This CDR3 is 17 amino acids long. Per germline, CDR1 KGHSH and CDR2 LQKENI. Trimming cost V 1 base and J 0 bases; bases outside gene matches: 8. The CDR3 loop reads CASSPLLRGRMNTEAFF. The CDR3 nucleotides read TGTGCCAGCTCACCACTTTTGAGGGGGCGCATGAACACTGAAGCTTTCTTT.

This clonotype occurred a few times. V usage is TRBV20-1 and J usage is TRBJ2-5; TRBD2 matches 8 bases. Germline trimming cut 1 base from V and 1 base from J; bases unmatched to any gene: 11. CDR1 and CDR2 from the germline V gene are DFQATT and SNEGSKA (reference sequence). The CDR3 length is 17 residues. CDR3 sequence reads: CSARVFPPRGGQETQYF. The CDR3 nucleotides read TGCAGTGCTAGAGTATTCCCGCCTCGGGGGGGCCAAGAGACCCAGTACTTC.

On this clonotype: Its ends do not fully match the called genes, so a read error is possible. The V gene is TRBV27, the J gene TRBJ2-5; D may be TRBD2 (5 bases). The DNA end is more similar to TRBJ2-7, so the J call may be wrong. The CDR3 contains 13 residues. Germline V gene lookup returns CDR1 MNHEY and CDR2 SMNVEV (reference sequence). The CDR3 DNA sequence: TGTGTCAGCAGTTTAGAGGGATTTGGCGAGCAGTACTTC. Translation gives CVSSLEGFGEQYF.

The chain employs TRBV12-3 or TRBV12-4 and TRBJ2-2; TRBD2 might be the D (5 bases). CDR3 length: 15 residues. The ends were cut back, 4 bases at V and 6 bases at J, with 15 bases in the middle. The DNA for the CDR3 is TGTGCCAGCAGTTCCCGACCCACCGGGGCCGGGGAGCTGTTTTTT. Translating gives CASSSRPTGAGELFF.

This clonotype was recorded once. CDR3 region: CASGQVYEQYF. DNA for the CDR3: TGTGCCAGCGGGCAGGTCTACGAGCAGTACTTC. The V and J genes are TRBV2 and TRBJ2-7; D is ambiguous. Trimming took 8 bases from V and 3 from J, leaving 8 bases between them. CDR3 length: 11 amino acids. Germline lookup yields CDR1 SNHLY and CDR2 FYNNEI.

In regard to this clonotype: The junction shows a germline mismatch at one end, possibly a read error. J is TRBJ2-3 and V is TRBV7-9; a weak D match, TRBD2 (6 bases). CDR1 SEHNR and CDR2 FQNEAQ come from the germline V gene (reference sequence). The CDR3 is 17 amino acids. The CDR3 DNA reads TGTGCCAGCAGCCTCCCCGTCGGGACTCCTGGGGCAGATATGCAGTATTTT. Amino acid sequence: CASSLPVGTPGADMQYF.

V and J are TRBV7-2 and TRBJ1-5; 7 bases line up with TRBD1. This CDR3 spans 17 amino acids. Germline assignment: CDR1 SGHTA and CDR2 FQGNSA. J lost 5 bases, V lost 5 bases, and 15 bases had no gene match. The CDR3 DNA reads as TGTGCCAGCAGCCGTAAACCCATCGTCCAGGGGGATCAGCCCCAGCATTTT. Translating it yields CASSRKPIVQGDQPQHF.

This clonotype was recorded a few times. The rearrangement joins TRBV6-1 to TRBJ2-3; TRBD1 might be the D (5 bases). The CDR3 is 20 amino acids. The V gene's germline CDR1 is MNHNS and CDR2 SASEGT. V gave up 6 bases and J gave up 3 bases, with 31 bases separating them. DNA for the CDR3: TGTGCCAGCAGACCCCAGCTTGGGGCCCATTGGGCCTCTGGTACAGATACGCAGTATTTT. It encodes CASRPQLGAHWASGTDTQYF.

For this clonotype: A clone one base away is much larger, so this may be a read error. CDR3 residues: CAGSPLVGQETQYF. The CDR3 DNA reads as TGTGCCGGCAGCCCCCTGGTGGGTCAAGAGACCCAGTACTTC. The chain employs TRBV4-2 and TRBJ2-5; D uncertain. This CDR3 is 14 amino acids long. Germline-derived CDR1 and CDR2 are LGHNA and YNFKEQ.

The sample holds a few counts of this clonotype. This sequence joins TRBV6-5 and TRBJ2-5; tentatively, D is TRBD1 (6 bases). This CDR3 has 15 amino acids. With 4 bases removed from V and 4 bases from J, the gap between germline ends came to 16 bases. Germline V gene data show CDR1 as MNHEY and CDR2 as SVGAGI. In DNA form, the CDR3 reads TGTGCCAGCAGTTCGGACAGCGTCGAAGGAGAGACCCAGTACTTC. Amino acid sequence: CASSSDSVEGETQYF.

The chain has TRBV4-2 and TRBJ1-1; D not certain. V dropped 0 bases and J dropped 6 bases, with 14 bases sitting between them. The CDR3 totals 15 residues. Germline V lookup: CDR1 LGHNA, CDR2 YNFKEQ. The CDR3 DNA follows: TGTGCCAGCAGCCAAGAACCTCCCAGAGCGCCTGAAGCTTTCTTT. Protein product: CASSQEPPRAPEAFF.

This sequence joins TRBV27 and TRBJ1-2, with unresolved D. Per the germline V gene, CDR1 is MNHEY and CDR2 is SMNVEV (reference sequence). The CDR3 has 13 residues. V was clipped by 5 bases and J by 3 bases, with 10 bases between them. CDR3 nucleotide sequence: TGTGCCAGCAGTCCGACGGTTGACTATGGCTACACCTTC. Translation gives CASSPTVDYGYTF.

The chain is built from TRBV20-1 and TRBJ1-6, with D maybe TRBD1 (6 bases). The CDR3 sequence is 16 residues long. The germline V gene has CDR1 DFQATT and CDR2 SNEGSKA (reference sequence). Trimming stripped 6 bases from V and 10 bases from J, with 25 bases between. The CDR3 bases are TGCAGTGCGAGCAGACAGGCCGGTCCAGGGAGATCACCCCTCCACTTT. Encoded protein: CSASRQAGPGRSPLHF.

The chain employs TRBV18 and TRBJ2-3; TRBD2 agrees at 7 bases. The germline CDR1 and CDR2 sequences are KGHSH and LQKENI. The CDR3 loop spans 16 amino acids. The J segment lost 0 bases and the V segment lost 3 bases, leaving 6 bases of the junction unmatched. CDR3 in amino acids: CASSPLPGLSTDTQYF. DNA for the CDR3: TGTGCCAGCTCACCGCTGCCGGGACTAAGCACAGATACGCAGTATTTT.

The chain links TRBV5-1 to TRBJ1-5; D not resolved. Trimming pared 2 bases from V and 6 bases from J, leaving 12 bases between. The germline V gene has CDR1 SGHRS and CDR2 YFSETQ. This CDR3 contains 14 residues. The CDR3 bases are TGCGCCAGCAGCTTAGGAGAATTCGGTCAGCCCCAGCATTTT. Amino acids: CASSLGEFGQPQHF.

This clonotype came up a few times. V gene TRBV3-1 combines with J gene TRBJ1-4; D gene uncertain. The CDR3 totals 16 residues. V dropped 4 bases and J dropped 0 bases, with 12 bases sitting between them. The germline V gene has CDR1 LGHDT and CDR2 YNNKEL (reference sequence). CDR3 sequence reads: CASSPSGASTNEKLFF. The CDR3, as DNA: TGTGCCAGCAGCCCCTCCGGAGCTTCAACTAATGAAAAACTGTTTTTT.

This clonotype was seen a handful of times. V is TRBV4-2 and J is TRBJ2-1; 9 bases match TRBD2. CDR3 size: 14 residues. Germline V gene sequence: CDR1 LGHNA, CDR2 YNFKEQ. Unmatched junction bases numbered 7, after V lost 8 bases and J lost 5 bases. The CDR3 DNA sequence: TGTGCCAGCCGGGCGGGAGGGCCCGACAATGAGCAGTTCTTC. It encodes CASRAGGPDNEQFF.

This clonotype was detected only a few times. This chain uses TRBV5-6 with TRBJ2-6; the match to TRBD1 covers 9 bases. V lost 4 bases and J lost 2; bases outside the gene matches: 10. Germline CDR1 SGHDT, CDR2 YYEEEE. This CDR3 is built from 18 residues. CDR3 bases: TGTGCCAGCAGCATAGGGACAGGGATGGTGACTGGGGCCAACGTCCTGACTTTC. Encoded protein: CASSIGTGMVTGANVLTF.

This clonotype appeared a single time. V gene TRBV20-1 combines with J gene TRBJ1-2; D is ambiguous. V lost 5 bases to trimming and J lost 4 bases, with 14 bases between them. The length of the CDR3 is 13 residues. Germline V CDR1 and CDR2: DFQATT, SNEGSKA (reference sequence). The CDR3 reads CSAGASTSYGYTF. The CDR3 region has the DNA TGCAGTGCTGGCGCCAGTACTAGCTATGGCTACACCTTC.

The chain uses TRBV20-1 and TRBJ2-5, with 7 bases fitting TRBD1. V was pared by 1 base and J by 5 bases, with 4 bases of the junction left unmatched. The CDR3 covers 13 residues. CDR1 is DFQATT, CDR2 SNEGSKA, per germline (reference sequence). CDR3 DNA: TGCAGTGCTAGAGGAAACAGGGGTGAGACCCAGTACTTC. Its protein is CSARGNRGETQYF.

The CDR3 loop is CASSHLPGETYEQYF. CDR3 DNA: TGCGCCAGCAGCCACCTCCCCGGTGAGACCTACGAGCAGTACTTC. The genes are TRBV4-3 and TRBJ2-4; D ambiguous. The J call may be in error: the DNA end matches TRBJ2-7 better. The CDR3 spans 15 residues. Per the germline V gene, CDR1 is LGHNA and CDR2 is YSLEER.